A selection of T cell receptor beta chains follows, all from one sample in a study of regulatory T cells in long-lasting Graves disease. MiXCR was run by TCRdb on the multiplex PCR reads, yielding one entry per CDR3 protein. The table lists 300,000 or so distinct CDR3 sequences, less than 20% of them singletons, with roughly 29% in the top ten. This material consisted of peripheral blood mononuclear cells (PBMCs), taken when the disease was refractory, from a patient treated with antithyroid drugs. The receptors here all came from a female donor with Graves disease. Each CDR3 is given with its conserved first and last residue. Fields, in order: J gene, V gene, clone size, D gene, CDR3 DNA, CDR3 protein. A D gene is named only where the DNA matches it firmly. The size entry is marked missing in some rows and otherwise reads once, few, many or a size class.

>TRBJ2-5|TRBV27|few|NA
TGTGCCAGCAGTTTAATTCCTAAACAAGAGACCCAGTACTTC
CASSLIPKQETQYF
>TRBJ1-2|TRBV19|many|NA
TGTGCCAGTACAGCGTTGGTTACGGGGGTACGGGGCTACACCTTC
CASTALVTGVRGYTF
>TRBJ2-1|TRBV24-1|NA|NA
TGTGCCACCAGTGATCCCCTCTTCCTATACAATGAGAAGTTCTTC
CATSDPLFLYNEKFF
>TRBJ2-2|TRBV29-1|NA|NA
TGCAGCGTGGTGCAGGGTGAAACCGGGGAGCTGTTTTTT
CSVVQGETGELFF
>TRBJ1-2|TRBV20-1|NA|TRBD1
TGCAGTGCTAGATTCCCCGGGACAGGGAACTATGGCTACACCTTC
CSARFPGTGNYGYTF
>TRBJ1-5|TRBV2|NA|NA
TGTGCCAGCAGCTTAGAGGGACCGTTGAATCAGCCCCAGCATTTT
CASSLEGPLNQPQHF
>TRBJ1-2|TRBV6-5|many|NA
TGTGCCAGCAGTTACTCGGGACAAGGGCGTGGCTACACCTTC
CASSYSGQGRGYTF
>TRBJ1-1|TRBV4-1|few|NA
TGCGCCAGCAGCCCCTTATCCTTAAGGGGTTTTGGCACTGAAGCTTTCTTT
CASSPLSLRGFGTEAFF
>TRBJ2-2|TRBV9|NA|NA
TGTGCCAGCAGCCCCCGAACAGGGCCCGGGGAGCTGTTTTTT
CASSPRTGPGELFF
>TRBJ2-7|TRBV4-1|NA|NA
TGCGCCAGCAGCCAAGTCAGGGTCCCCTCCTACGAGCAGTACTTC
CASSQVRVPSYEQYF
>TRBJ1-1|TRBV6-2/TRBV6-3|many|TRBD1
TGTGCCAGCAGGTACAGGGGGCTGACTTTCTTT
CASRYRGLTFF
>TRBJ1-5|TRBV6-1|few|TRBD1
TGTGCCAGCAGCCCCGGGACAGGGAATCGCAATCAGCCCCAGCATTTT
CASSPGTGNRNQPQHF
>TRBJ1-4|TRBV19|NA|TRBD1
TGTGCCAGTAGAGGCCCCGACAGGGGCTATGCAACTAATGAAAAACTGTTTTTT
CASRGPDRGYATNEKLFF
>TRBJ2-2|TRBV6-1|many|NA
TGTGCCAGCACCTTAGCTGGGACCGGGGAGCTGTTTTTT
CASTLAGTGELFF
>TRBJ1-1|TRBV19|NA|NA
TGTGCCAGTAGTATGTGGGGCAGCCCGGGAGCTACTAAGAACACTGAAGCTTTCTTT
CASSMWGSPGATKNTEAFF
>TRBJ1-6|TRBV6-1|few|NA
TGTGCCAGCAGGGTGTACTCGGGGGATTCACCCCTCCACTTT
CASRVYSGDSPLHF
>TRBJ1-2|TRBV6-2/TRBV6-3|few|TRBD1
TGTGCCAGCAGTCAAACTACAGGGGGGTATGGCTACACCTTC
CASSQTTGGYGYTF
>TRBJ2-7|TRBV5-5|few|TRBD2
TGTGCCAGCAGCTTCATGACTAGCGCAGACGAGCAGTACTTC
CASSFMTSADEQYF
>TRBJ2-1|TRBV20-1|NA|NA
TGCAGTGCTATCAATCTCCGGGCAGGGTCCTACAATGAGCAGTTCTTC
CSAINLRAGSYNEQFF
>TRBJ2-2|TRBV10-3|many|TRBD1
TGTGCCATCAGGGGACAGGGGGCCACCGGGGAGCTGTTTTTT
CAIRGQGATGELFF
>TRBJ1-2|TRBV4-3|NA|TRBD1
TGCGCCAGCAGCCAAGAGAGGACAGGGAGCGATGGCTACACCTTC
CASSQERTGSDGYTF
>TRBJ1-3|TRBV11-2|NA|NA
TGTGCCAGCAGCTATTGGCCTGTTGGGCCCCTAAACTCTGGAAACACCATATATTTT
CASSYWPVGPLNSGNTIYF
>TRBJ2-3|TRBV7-2|NA|NA
TGTGCCAGCGGGACTTCACCTTGGCCCCATTTC
CASGTSPWPHF
>TRBJ2-7|TRBV30|NA|TRBD1
TGTGCCTGGACCCGCCCCGGGACAGGTGCCTACGAGCAGTACTTC
CAWTRPGTGAYEQYF
>TRBJ1-1|TRBV20-1|NA|TRBD1
TGCAGTGCAAAGGACAGGGGGCTGTTGCCTGAAGCTTTCTTT
CSAKDRGLLPEAFF
>TRBJ2-1|TRBV12-3/TRBV12-4|NA|TRBD2
TGTGCCAGCGGAATAGCGGGGGGTTACAATGAGCAGTTCTTC
CASGIAGGYNEQFF
>TRBJ1-2|TRBV11-2|many|NA
TGTGCCAGCAGCTTGAGTAATGGTGGGGGCTACACCTTC
CASSLSNGGGYTF
>TRBJ2-5|TRBV12-3/TRBV12-4|many|NA
TGTGCCAGCAGTGCCACAGGGTTGGGCCTTGGGGGGGAGACCCAGTACTTC
CASSATGLGLGGETQYF
>TRBJ1-1|TRBV6-9|few|NA
TGTGCCAGCAGTTACTCTGTCTTTAGGGATCGGACTGAAGCTTTCTTT
CASSYSVFRDRTEAFF
>TRBJ1-4|TRBV6-2/TRBV6-3|NA|NA
TGTGCCAGCAGTTATATCCGCGAAAAACTGTTTTTT
CASSYIREKLFF
>TRBJ2-7|TRBV2|many|TRBD1
TGTGCCAGCAGTGAGTTGTGGGGACAGGGGGCCTACGAGCAGTACTTC
CASSELWGQGAYEQYF
>TRBJ1-1|TRBV7-2|many|NA
TGTGCCAGCAGCTTCCAGGGGAGGGTGAACACTGAAGCTTTCTTT
CASSFQGRVNTEAFF
>TRBJ1-6|TRBV6-1|NA|NA
TGTGCCAGCAGTCAAGGGGGAGGCTTCTCCGACAGTTCACCCCTCCACTTT
CASSQGGGFSDSSPLHF
>TRBJ2-2|TRBV24-1|NA|TRBD2
TGTGCCACCCAAGCGGGGCTAGCGGGCACCGGGGAGCTGTTTTTT
CATQAGLAGTGELFF
>TRBJ2-7|TRBV11-2|many|TRBD2
TGTGCCAGCAGCTCACTAGCGGGAAGAATGTACGAGCAGTACTTC
CASSSLAGRMYEQYF
>TRBJ1-6|TRBV27|many|NA
TGTGCCAGCAGTTTATCGTCCCCTAATTCACCCCTCCACTTT
CASSLSSPNSPLHF
>TRBJ1-2|TRBV6-5|many|NA
TGTGCCAGCAGTTACTCGGCAGGGTATGGCTACACCTTC
CASSYSAGYGYTF
>TRBJ2-7|TRBV7-8|few|TRBD2
TGTGCCAGCAGCTTAGGGGGCGGGGGGTCCGGCGAGCAGTACTTC
CASSLGGGGSGEQYF
>TRBJ1-1|TRBV7-9|few|NA
TGTGCCAGCAGCTTATGGGGGTTGGGGGACACTGAAGCTTTCTTT
CASSLWGLGDTEAFF
>TRBJ2-5|TRBV9|NA|NA
TGTGCCAGCAGCCCCGGACCAGTGGGGGAGACCCAGTACTTC
CASSPGPVGETQYF
>TRBJ2-5|TRBV6-1|many|TRBD1
TGTGCCAGCAGTGTGAGGGACAGGGGGCTGGCAGAGACCCAGTACTTC
CASSVRDRGLAETQYF
>TRBJ2-5|TRBV7-9|few|NA
TGTGCCAGCAGCATCGGACAGTACCAAGAGACCCAGTACTTC
CASSIGQYQETQYF
>TRBJ2-7|TRBV30|few|NA
TGTGCCTGGACAGGGGTTCGGGAGCAGTACTTC
CAWTGVREQYF
>TRBJ2-7|TRBV7-2|few|NA
TGTGCCAGCAGCTTAATGTGGGAACACTCCTACGAGCAGTACTTC
CASSLMWEHSYEQYF
>TRBJ1-2|TRBV5-8|few|NA
TGTGCCAGCAGCTTGGCAACCCGGCGGTTCTACACCTTC
CASSLATRRFYTF
>TRBJ2-7|TRBV7-2|many|TRBD1
TGTGCCAGCAGATCCTACGGGACAGGGTCGTTCGAGCAGTACTTC
CASRSYGTGSFEQYF